The TCR beta chain under discussion was sequenced for a study of blood T cell repertoires in COVID-19. Study at large: Researchers got acute and convalescent COVID-19 samples from the United States, Italy and Spain. The cDNA or gDNA used as material had been derived from T cells, B-cell-depleted T cells, or PBMCs.

Germline lookup yields CDR1 SGHNT and CDR2 YYREEE (reference sequence). V dropped 5 bases and J dropped 1; count of bases not matched to a gene: 6. The CDR3 contains 15 residues. During active infection, Seattle patients enrolled and were then monitored through disease. Original handling: By means of reference gene primer amplification, nucleated cell counts were estimated. Assay: immunoSEQ multiplex PCR; the TCRdb copy retains only in-frame clones and omits some. V and J calls and clone size are copied from that table; D and trimming were computed from the DNA. The sample has roughly 47,000 clones, 80% to 90% seen once. This clone was counted a single time.

The receptor was derived from a woman at least 80 years old with COVID-19, enrolled during active disease. This chain connects TRBV5-4 to TRBJ2-5, with 9 nucleotides matching TRBD1. Sequencing input: peripheral blood. CDR3 DNA: TGTGCCAGCAGACGTACAGGGGGCCCCCAAGAGACCCAGTACTTC. It yields the protein CASRRTGGPQETQYF. Looking up the rest from reference TRBV5-4 and TRBJ2-5 gives the full variable domain: ETGVTQSPTHLIKTRGQQVTLRCSSQSGHNTVSWYQQALGQGPQFIFQYYREEENGRGNFPPRFSGLQFPNYSSELNVNALELDDSALYLCASRRTGGPQETQYFGPGTRLLVL.